What follows is one T cell receptor (beta chain) and its context. Germline V lookup: CDR1 SGHVS, CDR2 FNYEAQ. This CDR3 contains 15 residues. V shed 2 bases and J 2 bases; nucleotides not matched to a gene: 3. The sample belongs to a study of control samples from healthy donors and cancer patients. Here immunoSEQ multiplex PCR was the method, and the copy in TCRdb shows in-frame clones only, minus some. The sample holds approximately 100,000 clones; 88% are singletons and the top ten take about 14%. The J gene is TRBJ2-3, the V gene TRBV7-6, with TRBD2 matching over 8 bases. Sample: blood. This clonotype was sampled from a man aged 25 to 45 in good health. The CDR3 spells CASSLLRGVTDTQYF. In DNA form, the CDR3 reads TGTGCCAGCAGCTTATTGCGGGGGGTCACAGATACGCAGTATTTT.